Listed below are T cell receptor beta chains from one sample, sequenced in a study of blood T cell repertoires in COVID-19. Using immunoSEQ multiplex PCR, the repertoire was profiled, and TCRdb retains in-frame clones only, with some absent. In the table there are 25,000 to 30,000 clones, over 70% of which are singletons. What was sequenced was peripheral blood. These receptors all come from a woman aged 70-85 years with acute or convalescent COVID-19. The conserved cysteine and the conserved F or W are not part of the CDR3 here. Each record gives: D gene, CDR3 length, V gene, CDR3 protein. The D gene is left open where the match is weak.

>.|13|TRBV5-1
ASSLELGRAHEQY
>TRBD2|11|TRBV19
ASSGLAGGEQY
>TRBD1|10|TRBV12-5
ASGYRGNEQF
>.|12|TRBV7-2
ASSSRDFTDTQY
>.|13|TRBV4-2
ASSQDRGIGQPQH
>TRBD1|16|TRBV4-2
ASSPIPGQGASNQPQH
>TRBD2|11|TRBV3-1/TRBV3-2
ATYSGGAQEQF
>TRBD1|12|TRBV6-5
ASSPRTGADTQY
>TRBD2|17|TRBV19
ASSSGIAGVYGRQETQY
>.|11|TRBV6-4
ASSESRTDTQY
>.|14|TRBV28
ASIRDGLANTDTQY
>TRBD1|16|TRBV7-2
ASSLVARGTDKFYGYT
>.|11|TRBV5-5
ASSLATNQPQH
>.|13|TRBV2
ASSEVISGANVLT
>TRBD2|12|TRBV10-3
ATGTSGGTDTQY
>TRBD1|14|TRBV19
ASSITTGGSGNTIY
>.|12|TRBV2
ASRPGAFTGELF
>TRBD1|12|TRBV7-3
ASSPGTGTETQY
>.|13|TRBV27
ASSLSGGAQETQY
>.|9|TRBV29-1
SVEDRYGYT
>.|10|TRBV19
ASSAGQETQY
>.|12|TRBV25-1
ASSLQASTDTQY
>.|13|TRBV7-2
ASSLGGTKRGEAF
>TRBD2|15|TRBV19
ASSPGGASGLTDTQY
>.|15|TRBV6-2/TRBV6-3
ASSRTPLGGRNQPQH
>.|13|TRBV2
ASSELSGRGYEQY
>TRBD2|14|TRBV4-1
ASSATGTSVADTQY
>.|9|TRBV12-3/TRBV12-4
ASSLSHEQY
>.|12|TRBV6-5
ASSYSGRGDEQF
>.|12|TRBV7-3
ASSLTQGGTEAF
>.|10|TRBV28
ASTSTTDTQY
>TRBD1|13|TRBV5-1
ASSLRQGANGELF
>.|10|TRBV11-3
ASSSEGYEQF
>TRBD2|12|TRBV2
ATASSGGAKEQF
>TRBD1|12|TRBV9
ASSGTGNADTQY
>.|15|TRBV4-3
ASSQDDATGIRYGYT
>TRBD2|15|TRBV10-3
AISELAGPSSYNEQF
>TRBD1|12|TRBV5-3
ARSWGQAPYEQY
>.|11|TRBV3-1/TRBV3-2
ASSRLPSYEQY
>.|10|TRBV20-1
SASSIIDGYT
>.|13|TRBV5-4
ASSLGSSYNSPLH